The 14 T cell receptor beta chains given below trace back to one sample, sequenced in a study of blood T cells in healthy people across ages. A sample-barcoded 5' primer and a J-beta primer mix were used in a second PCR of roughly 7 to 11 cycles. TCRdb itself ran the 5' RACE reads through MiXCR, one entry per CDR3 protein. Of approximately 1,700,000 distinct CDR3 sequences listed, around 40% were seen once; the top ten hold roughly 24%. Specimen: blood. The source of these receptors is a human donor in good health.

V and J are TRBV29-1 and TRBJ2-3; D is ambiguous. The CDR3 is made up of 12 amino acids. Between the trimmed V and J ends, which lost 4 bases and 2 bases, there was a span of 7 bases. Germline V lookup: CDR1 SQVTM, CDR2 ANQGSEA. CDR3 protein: CSVVTVTDTQYF. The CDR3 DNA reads TGCAGCGTTGTAACAGTCACAGATACGCAGTATTTT.

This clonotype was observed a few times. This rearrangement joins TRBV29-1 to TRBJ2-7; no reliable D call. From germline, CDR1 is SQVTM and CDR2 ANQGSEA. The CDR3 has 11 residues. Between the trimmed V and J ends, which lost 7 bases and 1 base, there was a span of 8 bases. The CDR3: CSATISYEQYF. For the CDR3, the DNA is TGCAGCGCCACAATATCCTACGAGCAGTACTTC.

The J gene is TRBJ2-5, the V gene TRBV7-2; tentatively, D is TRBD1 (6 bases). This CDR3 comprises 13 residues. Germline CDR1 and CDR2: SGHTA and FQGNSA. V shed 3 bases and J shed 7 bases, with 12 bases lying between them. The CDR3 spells CASSFDRGGTQYF. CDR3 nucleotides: TGTGCCAGCAGCTTCGACAGAGGGGGGACCCAGTACTTC. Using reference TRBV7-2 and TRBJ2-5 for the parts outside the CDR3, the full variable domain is GAGVSQSPSNKVTEKGKDVELRCDPISGHTALYWYRQSLGQGLEFLIYFQGNSAPDKSGLPSDRFSAERTGGSVSTLTIQRTQQEDSAVYLCASSFDRGGTQYFGPGTRLLVL.

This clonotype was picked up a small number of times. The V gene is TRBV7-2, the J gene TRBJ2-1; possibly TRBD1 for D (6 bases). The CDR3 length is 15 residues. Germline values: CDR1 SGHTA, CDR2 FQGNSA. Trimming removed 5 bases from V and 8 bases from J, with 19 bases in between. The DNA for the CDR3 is TGTGCCAGCAGCATCAGACAGGCCCTATGGTATGAGCAGTTCTTC. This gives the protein CASSIRQALWYEQFF.

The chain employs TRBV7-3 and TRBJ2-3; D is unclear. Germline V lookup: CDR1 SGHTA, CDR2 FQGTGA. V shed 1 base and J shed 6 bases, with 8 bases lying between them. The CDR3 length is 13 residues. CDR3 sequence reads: CASSLIVADTQYF. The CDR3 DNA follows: TGTGCCAGCAGCTTAATTGTTGCTGATACGCAGTATTTT.

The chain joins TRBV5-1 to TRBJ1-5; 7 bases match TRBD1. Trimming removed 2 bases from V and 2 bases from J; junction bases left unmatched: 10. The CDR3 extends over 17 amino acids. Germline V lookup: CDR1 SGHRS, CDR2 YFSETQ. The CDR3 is CASSFEPAGGGNQPQHF. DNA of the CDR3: TGCGCCAGCAGCTTCGAACCTGCAGGGGGAGGCAATCAGCCCCAGCATTTT. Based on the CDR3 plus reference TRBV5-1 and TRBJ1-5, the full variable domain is KAGVTQTPRYLIKTRGQQVTLSCSPISGHRSVSWYQQTPGQGLQFLFEYFSETQRNKGNFPGRFSGRQFSNSRSEMNVSTLELGDSALYLCASSFEPAGGGNQPQHFGDGTRLSIL.

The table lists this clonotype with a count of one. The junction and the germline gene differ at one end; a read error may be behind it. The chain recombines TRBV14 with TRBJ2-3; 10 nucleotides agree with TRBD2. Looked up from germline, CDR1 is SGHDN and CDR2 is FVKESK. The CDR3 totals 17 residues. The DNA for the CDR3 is TGTGCCGGCAGCCAAGATTTTGCTAGCGGGGGAACAGATACGCAGTATTTT. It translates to CAGSQDFASGGTDTQYF.

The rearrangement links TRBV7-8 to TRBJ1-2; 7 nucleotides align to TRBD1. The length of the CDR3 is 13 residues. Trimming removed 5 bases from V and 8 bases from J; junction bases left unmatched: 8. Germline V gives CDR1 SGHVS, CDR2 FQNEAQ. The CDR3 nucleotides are TGTGCCAGCAGCCTGGACAGGTCGTTCGGCTACACCTTC. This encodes CASSLDRSFGYTF. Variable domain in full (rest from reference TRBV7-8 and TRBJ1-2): GAGVSQSPRYKVAKRGQDVALRCDPISGHVSLFWYQQALGQGPEFLTYFQNEAQLDKSGLPSDRFFAERPEGSVSTLKIQRTQQEDSAVYLCASSLDRSFGYTFGSGTRLTVV.

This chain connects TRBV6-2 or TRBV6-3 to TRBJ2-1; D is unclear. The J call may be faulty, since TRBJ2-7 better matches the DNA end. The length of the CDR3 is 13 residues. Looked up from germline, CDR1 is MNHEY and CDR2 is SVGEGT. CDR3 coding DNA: TGTGCCAGCAGTTACTCCCGAGAATACGAGCAGTACTTC. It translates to CASSYSREYEQYF.

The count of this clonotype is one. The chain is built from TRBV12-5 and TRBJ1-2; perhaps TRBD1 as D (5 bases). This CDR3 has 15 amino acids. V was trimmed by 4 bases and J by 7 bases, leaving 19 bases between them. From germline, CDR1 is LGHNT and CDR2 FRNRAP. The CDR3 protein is CASGSSRQSSGGYTF. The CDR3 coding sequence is TGTGCTAGTGGTTCCTCCAGACAGTCTTCTGGTGGCTACACCTTC.

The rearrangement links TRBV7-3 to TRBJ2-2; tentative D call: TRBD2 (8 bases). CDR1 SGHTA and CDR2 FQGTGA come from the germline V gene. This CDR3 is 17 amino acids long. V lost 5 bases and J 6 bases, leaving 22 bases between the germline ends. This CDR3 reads CASSPSGGGASPGELFF. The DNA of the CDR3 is TGTGCCAGCAGCCCTTCGGGAGGGGGCGCAAGTCCCGGGGAGCTGTTTTTT.

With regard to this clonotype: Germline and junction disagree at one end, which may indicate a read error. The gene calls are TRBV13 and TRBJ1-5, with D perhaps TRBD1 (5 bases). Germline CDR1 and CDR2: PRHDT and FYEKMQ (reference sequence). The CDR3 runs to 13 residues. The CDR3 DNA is TGTGTCAGCAGCTTACGGGGGAATCAGCCCCAGCATTTT. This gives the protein CVSSLRGNQPQHF. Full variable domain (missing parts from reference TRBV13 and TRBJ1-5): AAGVIQSPRHLIKEKRETATLKCYPIPRHDTVYWYQQGPGQDPQFLISFYEKMQSDKGSIPDRFSAQQFSDYHSELNMSSLELGDSALYFCVSSLRGNQPQHFGDGTRLSIL.

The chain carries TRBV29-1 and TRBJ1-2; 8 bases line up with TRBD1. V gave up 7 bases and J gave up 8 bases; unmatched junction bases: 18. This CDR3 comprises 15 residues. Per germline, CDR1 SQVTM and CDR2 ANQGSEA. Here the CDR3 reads CSADRSGQGAEGYTF. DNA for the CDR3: TGCAGCGCAGATCGGTCTGGGCAGGGGGCGGAGGGCTACACCTTC. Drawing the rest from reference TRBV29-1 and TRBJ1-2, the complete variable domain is SAVISQKPSRDICQRGTSLTIQCQVDSQVTMMFWYRQQPGQSLTLIATANQGSEATYESGFVIDKFPISRPNLTFSTLTVSNMSPEDSSIYLCSADRSGQGAEGYTFGSGTRLTVV.

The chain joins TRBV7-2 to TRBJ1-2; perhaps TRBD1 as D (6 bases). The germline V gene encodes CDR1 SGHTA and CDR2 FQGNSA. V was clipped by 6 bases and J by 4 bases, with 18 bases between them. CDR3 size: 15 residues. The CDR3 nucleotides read TGTGCCAGCAGTCAGATGACAGGACCCACCTATGGCTACACCTTC. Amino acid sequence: CASSQMTGPTYGYTF.